The sequence of this TCR beta chain was determined in a study of glioma-infiltrating T cells after dendritic cell vaccination. Sequenced by immunoSEQ multiplex PCR; TCRdb stores in-frame clones only, minus some. The table has more than 100,000 clones, roughly four fifths seen once. This CDR3 is built from 13 residues. The genes are TRBV21-1 and TRBJ1-2; the table's D call, TRBD1, was not checked against the DNA. TRBV21-1 is listed as a pseudogene. The source material was blood, sampled before dendritic cell vaccination. The clonotype comes from a human donor with glioblastoma. The CDR3 bases are TGTGCCAGTGACAGGGGGACTACCCATGGCTACACCTTC. It codes for CASDRGTTHGYTF.